Listed below are T cell receptor beta chains from one sample, sequenced in a study of molecular identifiers for immune sequencing clone quantification. A single record per CDR3 protein comes from TCRdb applying MiXCR to the PCR reads. The table records about half a million distinct CDR3 sequences, around 23% of them present only once. Input material: naive CD8+ T cells from blood, with Jurkat cell RNA spiked in. These receptors all come from a human donor in good health. Some libraries in this study had Jurkat cell RNA spiked in. CDR3s include the opening cysteine and the closing phenylalanine or tryptophan. D genes are given only for firm matches.

v_gene	j_gene	d_gene	CDR3aa
TRBV20-1	TRBJ2-4	-	CSARVPSKNIQYF
TRBV7-9	TRBJ1-5	-	CASSPEGQPQHF
TRBV3-1	TRBJ2-5	TRBD2	CASMLAGLDETQYF
TRBV6-5	TRBJ2-7	-	CASSYSGVLEQHF
TRBV23-1	TRBJ2-7	-	CASSQRAETYEQYF
TRBV27	TRBJ1-1	TRBD1	CASSERTLQGVANTEAFF
TRBV20-1	TRBJ2-7	-	CSARDASVDEQYF
TRBV12-3/TRBV12-4	TRBJ1-1	TRBD1	CASRLSGTDLNAEAFF
TRBV13	TRBJ1-6	-	CASSTTNSPLHF
TRBV9	TRBJ2-1	-	CASSHRGYNEQFF
TRBV15	TRBJ2-2	TRBD1	CATSRPTGGSTGELFF
TRBV4-3	TRBJ2-3	-	CASSQVGADTQYF
TRBV20-1	TRBJ2-3	TRBD1	CSARDTGTGETDTQYF
TRBV12-3/TRBV12-4	TRBJ2-7	-	CAGSFRSEPYEQYF
TRBV9	TRBJ1-2	TRBD1	CASSPDRGRAGYTF
TRBV12-3/TRBV12-4	TRBJ2-7	TRBD2	CASSPTAGAYEQYF
TRBV6-6	TRBJ2-1	TRBD2	CASSYQPLSGGAGYEQFF
TRBV13	TRBJ1-5	TRBD1	CASSLGLTGGGQPQHF
TRBV7-9	TRBJ1-4	-	CASSLVGGVNEKLFF
TRBV19	TRBJ2-6	-	CASSTPSGSGANVLTF